Below are 8 T cell receptor beta chains sequenced from a single sample in a study of blood T cell repertoires in COVID-19. Profiling relied on immunoSEQ multiplex PCR, and the TCRdb table lists in-frame clones only, not all of them. This table has 51,000 or so clones, 81% appearing once. Sequenced material: peripheral blood. The source is a woman of 80 years or more with COVID-19, enrolled during active disease.

The chain recombines TRBV5-8 with TRBJ1-2; D remains unclear. The CDR3 sequence is 14 residues long. Trimming left V 4 bases short and J 4 bases short, with 14 bases between. CDR1 is SGHTS, CDR2 YDEGEE, per germline. For the CDR3, the DNA is TGTGCCAGCAGCGAGGGCAGATCGTTCTATGGCTACACCTTC. Protein product: CASSEGRSFYGYTF.

The rearrangement joins TRBV27 to TRBJ2-4; possibly TRBD1 for D (6 bases). The CDR3 spans 14 residues. Germline assignment: CDR1 MNHEY and CDR2 SMNVEV (reference sequence). Deletions cut 6 bases from V and 4 bases from J, with 13 bases between. CDR3 sequence reads: CASSPGTLKNIQYF. The CDR3, as DNA: TGTGCCAGCAGCCCCGGGACACTTAAAAACATTCAGTACTTC.

This clone has more than one count but fewer than ten. The gene calls are TRBV18 and TRBJ1-5; no clear D gene. CDR1 is KGHSH, CDR2 LQKENI, per germline. Trimming left V 5 bases short and J 0 bases short, with 17 bases between. The length of the CDR3 is 17 residues. CDR3 amino acids: CASSERRLADSNQPQHF. DNA for the CDR3: TGTGCCAGCTCAGAACGTAGGCTAGCCGATAGCAATCAGCCCCAGCATTTT.

The chain couples TRBV6-5 to TRBJ1-2, with TRBD1 identical over 7 bases. CDR3 length: 15 amino acids. From germline, CDR1 is MNHEY and CDR2 SVGAGI. The V and J ends lost 6 bases and 8 bases, in that order; junction bases with no gene match: 15. CDR3 bases: TGTGCCAGCAGCTCTGGCACTACAGGGGCCGTGGGCTACACCTTC. The encoded protein is CASSSGTTGAVGYTF.

V gene TRBV7-2 combines with J gene TRBJ1-6, with 7 nucleotides matching TRBD1. The V segment lost 2 bases and the J segment 5 bases; nucleotides outside the gene matches: 6. Germline V gene data show CDR1 as SGHTA and CDR2 as FQGNSA. The CDR3 is 16 amino acids. The CDR3 DNA reads TGTGCCAGCAGCTTAACGTGGGACAGTCATAATTCACCCCTCCACTTT. This codes for CASSLTWDSHNSPLHF.

V is TRBV11-3 and J is TRBJ2-3, with TRBD2 matching over 10 bases. The CDR3 runs to 18 residues. Trimming cost V 4 bases and J 2 bases; bases outside gene matches: 12. Germline CDR1 and CDR2: SGHNT and YENEEA. The CDR3 here is CASSSPKGLAPNTDTQYF. In DNA form, the CDR3 reads TGTGCCAGCAGCTCCCCCAAGGGACTAGCGCCTAACACAGATACGCAGTATTTT.

The V call is TRBV5-1, the J call TRBJ1-5; 8 bases are a match to TRBD1. After removal of 0 bases from V and 2 bases from J, the junction contained 10 bases not matched to a gene. This CDR3 is 18 amino acids long. Germline V gene sequence: CDR1 SGHRS, CDR2 YFSETQ. CDR3 sequence (DNA): TGCGCCAGCAGCTTGGGTTCGACAGGGGTTGGAGGCAATCAGCCCCAGCATTTT. It is translated as CASSLGSTGVGGNQPQHF.

The gene calls are TRBV7-9 and TRBJ2-5; TRBD1 aligns across 7 bases. Germline V gene data show CDR1 as SEHNR and CDR2 as FQNEAQ (reference sequence). The junction had 10 bases not matched to a gene; V was cut back by 5 bases and J by 4 bases. This CDR3 comprises 15 residues. This chain's CDR3 is CASSARIAGGETQYF. In nucleotides, the CDR3 is TGTGCCAGCAGCGCCAGGATAGCAGGGGGAGAGACCCAGTACTTC.